A selection of T cell receptor beta chains follows, all from one sample in a study of CD8 T cells in Susac syndrome. TCRdb re-called the immunoSEQ multiplex PCR reads with MiXCR, one entry per CDR3 protein. The data hold 160,000 or so distinct CDR3 sequences, with 85% to 95% observed a single time. Sequenced: CD8+ T cells from PBMCs. All receptors derive from a human donor with multiple sclerosis. Both conserved end residues are part of each CDR3. The order of the fields is clone size, V gene, J gene, D gene, CDR3 DNA, CDR3 protein. A D gene is named only where the DNA matches it firmly. The size of a clone is reported for some rows only, either as once, few or many, or as a class for expanded clones.

.	TRBV28	TRBJ1-2	.	TGTGCCATCCTCGAGAGTGTCCCACCAGGAGGAGGCTACACCTTC	CAILESVPPGGGYTF
.	TRBV20-1	TRBJ1-1	.	TGCAGTGCTAGAGGGTGGGGGGACACTGAAGCTTTCTTT	CSARGWGDTEAFF
.	TRBV7-9	TRBJ1-1	TRBD1	TGTGCCAGCAGCCTCATTGGACAGGGGGTTCCCGAAGCTTTCTTT	CASSLIGQGVPEAFF
.	TRBV5-6	TRBJ1-1	.	TGTGCCAGCATGATAAACACTGAAGCTTTCTTT	CASMINTEAFF
.	TRBV4-3	TRBJ1-6	.	TGCGCCAGCAGCCTCCGGACCGATAGCTCCTATAATTCACCCCTCCACTTT	CASSLRTDSSYNSPLHF
.	TRBV2	TRBJ2-1	TRBD2	TGTGCCAGCAGGCCCGGGGGGGAAGACAATGAGCAGTTCTTC	CASRPGGEDNEQFF
.	TRBV9	TRBJ2-3	TRBD2	TGTGCCAGCAGCGTAAGCGGGGGGGCCGGAGATACGCAGTATTTT	CASSVSGGAGDTQYF
once	TRBV10-3	TRBJ2-5	TRBD2	TGTGCCATCAGTGGGGGACTAGCGGGGCAAGAGACCCAGTACTTC	CAISGGLAGQETQYF
.	TRBV30	TRBJ1-1	.	TGTGCCCTCACAATGGGGAACACTGAAGCTTTCTTT	CALTMGNTEAFF
.	TRBV23-1	TRBJ1-6	TRBD1	TGCGCCAGCAGTCAAAGCGGATACCAGGACAGGGACGTACGGTCACCCCTCCACTTT	CASSQSGYQDRDVRSPLHF
.	TRBV30	TRBJ1-1	.	TGTGCCGGATCAGGGTTCACTGAAGCTTTCTTT	CAGSGFTEAFF
once	TRBV11-3	TRBJ2-1	.	TGTGCCAGCAGCTTCGGGACTGAGCAGTTCTTC	CASSFGTEQFF
.	TRBV30	TRBJ1-5	.	TGTGCCTGGAGCTGGGGGGATGGGGGCAATCAGCCCCAGCATTTT	CAWSWGDGGNQPQHF
.	TRBV12-3/TRBV12-4	TRBJ2-3	.	TGTGCCAGCAGTTCCCTGCCGAGGGATACGCAGTATTTT	CASSSLPRDTQYF
once	TRBV14	TRBJ2-7	.	TGTGCCAGCAGCCAGAGTGGCGGAGGCGAGCAGTACTTC	CASSQSGGGEQYF
once	TRBV13	TRBJ1-1	.	TGTGCCAGCAGCTTAGGCCAACTCCGGTACACTGAAGCTTTCTTT	CASSLGQLRYTEAFF
.	TRBV20-1	TRBJ1-2	TRBD1	TGCAGTGCCGCGACAGGGACCTTCTATGGCTACACCTTC	CSAATGTFYGYTF
.	TRBV5-1	TRBJ2-3	.	TGCGCCAGCAGCTTGGTAGGACAGCCGGATACGCAGTATTTT	CASSLVGQPDTQYF
.	TRBV4-3	TRBJ2-1	TRBD2	TGCGCCAGCAGCCCCGGGGGGGCCCCCTACAATGAGCAGTTCTTC	CASSPGGAPYNEQFF
.	TRBV4-1	TRBJ2-7	.	TGCGCCAGCAGCGCGCTAGGTACCTACGAGCAGTACTTC	CASSALGTYEQYF
.	TRBV6-5	TRBJ1-5	.	TGTGCCAGCAGTACCGGACGGAGCCTCAATCAGCCCCAGCATTTT	CASSTGRSLNQPQHF
.	TRBV24-1	TRBJ2-6	.	TGTGCCACCAGTGGTCGTTCTGGGGCCAACGTCCTGACTTTC	CATSGRSGANVLTF
.	TRBV9	TRBJ2-3	TRBD2	TGTGCCAGCAGCGTAGACAGCGGGGGCCCCTGGGATACGCAGTATTTT	CASSVDSGGPWDTQYF
once	TRBV7-9	TRBJ1-5	TRBD1	TGTGCCAGCAGCTCAACTACAGGGGGAGACCAGCCCCAGCATTTT	CASSSTTGGDQPQHF
.	TRBV6-5	TRBJ2-5	.	TGTGCCAGCAGTTACTCGATAGGCAGACAAGAGACCCAGTACTTC	CASSYSIGRQETQYF
.	TRBV20-1	TRBJ2-5	TRBD1	TGCAGTGCTAGGGTGACAGGGAAGTGGCCCCGAGAGACCCAGTACTTC	CSARVTGKWPRETQYF
.	TRBV2	TRBJ1-5	.	TGTGCCAGCAGTGACAGGAATCAGCCCCAGCATTTT	CASSDRNQPQHF
once	TRBV2	TRBJ1-2	TRBD1	TGTGCCAGCACCTCGACAGGGGATCGCTATGGCTACACCTTC	CASTSTGDRYGYTF
.	TRBV2	TRBJ1-6	.	TGTGCCAGCAAGATAAACAGGGTAAATTCACCCCTCCACTTT	CASKINRVNSPLHF
.	TRBV12-5	TRBJ2-5	.	TGTGCTAGTGGTTCGTGGGAAGAGACCCAGTACTTC	CASGSWEETQYF
.	TRBV29-1	TRBJ2-2	TRBD1	TGCAGCGTCCCGGGACAGGGTTTGAACACCGGGGAGCTGTTTTTT	CSVPGQGLNTGELFF
few	TRBV27	TRBJ1-1	.	TGTGCCAGCAGTTTAGGATCTGAAGCTTTCTTT	CASSLGSEAFF
.	TRBV29-1	TRBJ1-5	.	TGCAGCGTGGCCGAGGGGGGTGGCAATCAGCCCCAGCATTTT	CSVAEGGGNQPQHF
.	TRBV9	TRBJ2-3	.	TGTGCCAGCAGCGAAGCTAGCACAGATACGCAGTATTTT	CASSEASTDTQYF
.	TRBV4-3	TRBJ2-1	.	TGCGCCAGCAGCCAAGACCTTGGCAGTGAGCAGTTCTTC	CASSQDLGSEQFF
once	TRBV4-1	TRBJ2-3	.	TGCGCCAGCAGCCAAGTTCCAGCGAGCACAGATACGCAGTATTTT	CASSQVPASTDTQYF
.	TRBV3-1	TRBJ2-5	.	TGTGCCAGCAGCCTACTTACGGGACCGGGGGAGACCCAGTACTTC	CASSLLTGPGETQYF
.	TRBV4-1	TRBJ1-1	.	TGCGCCAGCAGCCCCACTGGGCAGGGACTCGCTGAAGCTTTCTTT	CASSPTGQGLAEAFF
.	TRBV3-1	TRBJ2-5	.	TGTGCCAGCAGCCAAGTTCAACGTGAGACCCAGTACTTC	CASSQVQRETQYF
once	TRBV19	TRBJ2-7	.	TGTGCCACTTCGGTGGGAGGGGGCGGCTCCTACGAGCAGTACTTC	CATSVGGGGSYEQYF
.	TRBV13	TRBJ1-2	.	TGTGCCAGCAGCCTGAGGGGACGGCTCTATGGCTACACCTTC	CASSLRGRLYGYTF
.	TRBV7-8	TRBJ1-4	.	TGTGCCAGCAGCTTAGGGCTCGGGGAGACTAATGAAAAACTGTTTTTT	CASSLGLGETNEKLFF
.	TRBV28	TRBJ2-3	.	TGTGCCAGCAGCCTAGGGGCGACAGGCACAGATACGCAGTATTTT	CASSLGATGTDTQYF
.	TRBV13	TRBJ1-1	.	TGTGCCAGCAGCTCCAGGTGGGCTGAAGCTTTCTTT	CASSSRWAEAFF
.	TRBV4-2	TRBJ1-1	.	TGTGCCAGCAGGCCACAGTCGAACACTGAAGCTTTCTTT	CASRPQSNTEAFF
once	TRBV30	TRBJ2-1	.	TGTGCCTGGACTCCTTACGGCGATGAGCAGTTCTTC	CAWTPYGDEQFF
.	TRBV7-8	TRBJ2-3	.	TGTGCCAGCAGCTTAGGGGCGGGGACCCGCACAGATACGCAGTATTTT	CASSLGAGTRTDTQYF
.	TRBV29-1	TRBJ2-1	.	TGCAGCGCCGAACCAGGGGCGGGGAGCTCCTACAATGAGCAGTTCTTC	CSAEPGAGSSYNEQFF
once	TRBV29-1	TRBJ2-7	.	TGCAGCGTTGATGTTCAGGGATCCTACGAGCAGTACTTC	CSVDVQGSYEQYF
.	TRBV30	TRBJ1-6	.	TGTGCCTGTGACTCCACCGGGCCCCTCCACTTT	CACDSTGPLHF
once	TRBV3-1	TRBJ2-1	.	TGTGCCAGCAGCCAAGCGAGATCACGGAATGAGCAGTTCTTC	CASSQARSRNEQFF
.	TRBV7-6	TRBJ2-1	.	TGTGCCAGCAGCTCCCGGGGAGCACCCAATGAGCAGTTCTTC	CASSSRGAPNEQFF
.	TRBV11-2	TRBJ2-7	.	TGTGCCAGCAGGGCCAGACAGTCGGGCTCCTACGAGCAGTACTTC	CASRARQSGSYEQYF
.	TRBV29-1	TRBJ2-7	.	TGCAGCGTTGAAGAGTGGGGCTACGAGCAGTACTTC	CSVEEWGYEQYF
.	TRBV20-1	TRBJ2-1	TRBD1	TGCAGTGCTAGAGTTTCGTTTCAAGGGGGCCCCTACAATGAGCAGTTCTTC	CSARVSFQGGPYNEQFF
.	TRBV27	TRBJ2-1	TRBD1	TGTGCCAGCAGTAAGACAGGGGTGTGGTTCTTC	CASSKTGVWFF
.	TRBV7-9	TRBJ2-7	.	TGTGCCATTGGGGGGCAGGTGGGTTCCTACGAGCAGTACTTC	CAIGGQVGSYEQYF
.	TRBV29-1	TRBJ2-7	TRBD1	TGCAGCACCAAGACAGGGGCCGAACGGGAGCAGTACTTC	CSTKTGAEREQYF
.	TRBV29-1	TRBJ1-2	.	TGCAGCGTTGAAACGAGGTTGGAGGATAGCTATGGCTACACCTTC	CSVETRLEDSYGYTF
.	TRBV12-3/TRBV12-4	TRBJ1-5	.	TGTGCCAGCAGTTTGCCCCAGGGGTCTCAGCCCCAGCATTTT	CASSLPQGSQPQHF